This T cell receptor beta chain was sequenced in a study of CD8 T cells in Susac syndrome. Across the whole study: Blood was drawn from patients with Susac syndrome. At that point, they were therapy-naive, on corticosteroids, or on intravenous immunoglobulin alone.

Trimming took off 6 bases at V and 7 bases at J, with 12 bases between the two ends. Germline-derived CDR1 and CDR2 are MNHEY and SVGAGI. CDR3 length: 12 residues. Reverse transcription of 0.5 to 1 ug RNA was performed with random hexamers. Amplification of TCR beta CDR3 used immunoSEQ multiplex PCR across 54 Vbeta and 13 Jbeta. TCRdb re-called the immunoSEQ multiplex PCR reads with MiXCR, one entry per CDR3 protein. The table lists 150,000 to 200,000 distinct CDR3 sequences, around 90% of them singletons. CD8+ and CD4+ T cells from blood underwent TCR beta sequencing, which was carried out in a high-throughput format.

This clonotype was obtained from a human donor with Susac syndrome. The chain employs TRBV6-5 and TRBJ1-1; no clear D gene. The sample was CD4+ T cells from PBMCs. The CDR3 nucleotides read TGTGCCAGCAGCTCTGATTTGGGTGAAGCTTTCTTT. Translating it yields CASSSDLGEAFF.